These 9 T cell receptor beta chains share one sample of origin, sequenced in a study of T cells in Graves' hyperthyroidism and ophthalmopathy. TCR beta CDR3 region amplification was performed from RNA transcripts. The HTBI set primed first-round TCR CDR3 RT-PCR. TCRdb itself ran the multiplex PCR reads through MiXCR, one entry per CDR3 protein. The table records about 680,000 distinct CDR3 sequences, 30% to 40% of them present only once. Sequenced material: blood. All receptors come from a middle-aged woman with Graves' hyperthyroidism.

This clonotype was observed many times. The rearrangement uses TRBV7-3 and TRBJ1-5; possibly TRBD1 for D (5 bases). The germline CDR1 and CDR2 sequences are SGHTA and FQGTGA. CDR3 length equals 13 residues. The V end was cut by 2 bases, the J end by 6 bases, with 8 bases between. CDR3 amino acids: CASSLSGGQPQHF. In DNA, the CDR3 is TGTGCCAGCAGCTTATCTGGGGGTCAGCCCCAGCATTTT.

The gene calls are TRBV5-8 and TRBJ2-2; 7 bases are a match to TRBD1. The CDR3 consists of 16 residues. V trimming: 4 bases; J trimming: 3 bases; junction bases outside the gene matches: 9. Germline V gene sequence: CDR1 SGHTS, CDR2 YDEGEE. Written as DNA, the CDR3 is TGTGCCAGCAGCCCAAGGGACAGCGAGGACACCGGGGAGCTGTTTTTT. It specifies CASSPRDSEDTGELFF.

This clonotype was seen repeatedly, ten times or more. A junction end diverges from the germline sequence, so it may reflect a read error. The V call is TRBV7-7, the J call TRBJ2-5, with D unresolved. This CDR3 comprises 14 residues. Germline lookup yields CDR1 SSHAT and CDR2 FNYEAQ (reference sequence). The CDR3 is CASSLTGVRETQYF. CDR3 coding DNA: TGTGCTAGCAGCCTTACTGGAGTTCGGGAGACCCAGTACTTC. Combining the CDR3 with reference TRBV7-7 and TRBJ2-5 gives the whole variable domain GAGVSQSPRYKVTKRGQDVTLRCDPISSHATLYWYQQALGQGPEFLTYFNYEAQPDKSGLPSDRFSAERPEGSISTLTIQRTEQRDSAMYRCASSLTGVRETQYFGPGTRLLVL.

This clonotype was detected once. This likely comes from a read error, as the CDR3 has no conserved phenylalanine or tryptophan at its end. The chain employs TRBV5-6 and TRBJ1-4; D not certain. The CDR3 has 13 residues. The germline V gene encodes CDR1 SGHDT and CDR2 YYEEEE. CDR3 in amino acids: CASSQVSGEKLFL. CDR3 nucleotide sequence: TGCGCCAGCAGCCAAGTATCGGGCGAAAAACTGTTTCTT.

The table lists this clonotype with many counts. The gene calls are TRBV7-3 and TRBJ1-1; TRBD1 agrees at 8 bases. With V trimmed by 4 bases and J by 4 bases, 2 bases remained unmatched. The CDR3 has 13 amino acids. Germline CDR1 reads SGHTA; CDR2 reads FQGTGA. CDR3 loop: CASSSGQATEAFF. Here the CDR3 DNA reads TGTGCCAGCAGCTCGGGACAGGCCACTGAAGCTTTCTTT.

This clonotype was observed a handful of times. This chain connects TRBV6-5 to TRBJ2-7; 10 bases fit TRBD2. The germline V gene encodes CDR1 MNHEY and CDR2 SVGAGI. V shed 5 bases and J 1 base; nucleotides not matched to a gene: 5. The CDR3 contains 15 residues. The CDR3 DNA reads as TGTGCCAGCAGTAACATACTAGCGGGGTCCTACGAGCAGTACTTC. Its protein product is CASSNILAGSYEQYF.

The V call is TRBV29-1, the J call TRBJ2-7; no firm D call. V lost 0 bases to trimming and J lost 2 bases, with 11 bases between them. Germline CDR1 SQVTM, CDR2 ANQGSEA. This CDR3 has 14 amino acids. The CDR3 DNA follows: TGCAGCGTTGAAGATGATCACGGTACCTACGAGCAGTACTTC. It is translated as CSVEDDHGTYEQYF.

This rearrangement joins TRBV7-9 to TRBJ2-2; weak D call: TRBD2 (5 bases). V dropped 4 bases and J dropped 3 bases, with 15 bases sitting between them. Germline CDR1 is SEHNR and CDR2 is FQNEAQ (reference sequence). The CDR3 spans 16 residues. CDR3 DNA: TGTGCCAGCAGCTCCGCGACGGGGATGGACACCGGGGAGCTGTTTTTT. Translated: CASSSATGMDTGELFF. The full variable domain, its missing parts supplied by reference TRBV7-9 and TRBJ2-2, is DTGVSQNPRHKITKRGQNVTFRCDPISEHNRLYWYRQTLGQGPEFLTYFQNEAQLEKSRLLSDRFSAERPKGSFSTLEIQRTEQGDSAMYLCASSSATGMDTGELFFGEGSRLTVL.

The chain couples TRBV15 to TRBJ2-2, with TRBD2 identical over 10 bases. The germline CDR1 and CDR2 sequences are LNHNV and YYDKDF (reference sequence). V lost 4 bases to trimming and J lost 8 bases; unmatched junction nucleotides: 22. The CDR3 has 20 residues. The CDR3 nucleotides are TGTGCCACCAGCAACGGGTCGGAGCGGGAGGGCCCCCGCGCGCCGGGGGAGCTGTTTTTT. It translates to CATSNGSEREGPRAPGELFF.